The rows below give T cell receptor beta chains drawn from one sample of a study of blood T cell repertoires in COVID-19. The data were produced by immunoSEQ multiplex PCR, yet TCRdb's version contains in-frame clones alone and is incomplete. Of about 70,000 clones in the sample, approximately 89% were seen once. The sample consisted of peripheral blood. The source is a woman of 80 years or more with active or convalescent COVID-19. Each CDR3 is given with its conserved first and last residue. D genes are given only for firm matches. A row's size may be missing; if present it is once, few, many or a size class.

abundance | j_gene | v_gene | d_gene | CDR3aa | CDR3nt
- | TRBJ1-1 | TRBV7-9 | TRBD1 | CASRYPGGGTEAFF | TGTGCCAGCCGATACCCAGGGGGCGGCACTGAAGCTTTCTTT
- | TRBJ1-2 | TRBV5-1 | - | CASSLEVPARGDGYTF | TGCGCCAGCAGCTTGGAGGTTCCGGCCAGGGGTGATGGCTACACCTTC
- | TRBJ1-4 | TRBV4-3 | - | CASSQEMAGAGEKLFF | TGCGCCAGCAGCCAAGAGATGGCGGGGGCGGGTGAAAAACTGTTTTTT
- | TRBJ2-3 | TRBV7-9 | - | CASSLYGARDTQYF | TGTGCCAGCAGCTTATATGGGGCGCGGGATACGCAGTATTTT
- | TRBJ2-1 | TRBV2 | TRBD1 | CASSWDTGDEQFF | TGTGCCAGCAGCTGGGATACAGGGGATGAGCAGTTCTTC
- | TRBJ2-3 | TRBV28 | - | CASTAADTQYF | TGTGCCAGTACGGCGGCAGATACGCAGTATTTT
- | TRBJ2-1 | TRBV5-1 | - | CASRDSGGNEQFF | TGCGCCAGCCGGGACAGCGGGGGCAATGAGCAGTTCTTC
- | TRBJ1-6 | TRBV5-1 | - | CASSLGGGSADSPLHF | TGCGCCAGCAGCCTAGGTGGAGGATCGGCCGATTCACCCCTCCACTTT
- | TRBJ2-1 | TRBV2 | TRBD1 | CASSGQGTYNEQFF | TGTGCCAGCAGCGGACAGGGTACCTACAATGAGCAGTTCTTC
- | TRBJ2-1 | TRBV28 | - | CASSFPGVGSYNEQFF | TGTGCCAGCAGTTTTCCAGGGGTAGGGTCCTACAATGAGCAGTTCTTC
- | TRBJ1-1 | TRBV7-9 | - | CASRVVVGHLTEAFF | TGTGCCAGCCGCGTTGTCGTGGGACACCTCACTGAAGCTTTCTTT
- | TRBJ1-2 | TRBV25-1 | TRBD1 | CASSPTREGAGGGYTF | TGTGCCAGCAGCCCTACCCGGGAGGGGGCAGGTGGCGGCTACACCTTC
- | TRBJ2-1 | TRBV7-3 | TRBD1 | CASSPYPGTGTNEQFF | TGTGCCAGCAGCCCGTACCCCGGGACAGGGACGAATGAGCAGTTCTTC
- | TRBJ2-5 | TRBV7-9 | TRBD2 | CASSRSSGWGRETQYF | TGTGCCAGCAGCCGGAGTAGCGGGTGGGGGAGAGAGACCCAGTACTTC
- | TRBJ1-1 | TRBV11-2 | - | CASSPWGGAKAYTEAFF | TGTGCCAGCAGCCCTTGGGGGGGGGCGAAGGCATACACTGAAGCTTTCTTT
few | TRBJ2-2 | TRBV7-7 | - | CASSSGLDGELFF | TGTGCCAGCAGCTCCGGACTGGACGGGGAGCTGTTTTTT